Below are 10 T cell receptor beta chains sequenced from a single sample in a study of cytomegalovirus exposure and HLA in healthy donors (dated by TCRdb to between 2016 and 2019). Library preparation was by the immunoSEQ multiplex PCR assay. For the multiplex PCR, a mixture combining 60 forward primers for TCR Vbeta segments and 13 reverse primers for TCR Jbeta segments was used. In its TCRdb copy, this immuneACCESS table keeps in-frame sequences only and misses some clones. Where compared with another copy, unresolved V genes explain less than half of these, and the others have no known cause. This sample holds a few hundred thousand clones; 80% to 95% were observed only once. Together, the top ten hold roughly 1.6% of the sample. Sequenced material: PBMCs. The receptors originated from a girl aged 2 to 9 in good health and CMV-seronegative.

The CDR3 nucleotides read TGCAGCGTCCATGTGCCGGGACAGGGGGCCTCTGATGTAGCTTTCTTT. Translated: CSVHVPGQGASDVAFF. This chain uses TRBV29-1 with TRBJ1-1; 12 nucleotides match TRBD1. This CDR3 comprises 16 residues. V was clipped by 6 bases and J by 10 bases; unmatched bases: 18. Germline V lookup: CDR1 SQVTM, CDR2 ANQGSEA.

V is TRBV5-1 and J is TRBJ2-5; the D is unclear. The DNA end is a closer match to TRBJ2-7, so the J assignment may be wrong. CDR1 is SGHRS, CDR2 YFSETQ, per germline. This CDR3 has 15 residues. The CDR3 nucleotides read TGCGCCAGCAGCTTGGATATGGGCAGGTCCTACGAGCAGTACTTC. This gives the protein CASSLDMGRSYEQYF.

V and J are TRBV5-6 and TRBJ1-4; TRBD1 agrees at 9 bases. Trimming removed 0 bases from V and 2 bases from J; junction bases left unmatched: 11. Per germline, CDR1 SGHDT and CDR2 YYEEEE. This CDR3 spans 19 amino acids. The CDR3 sequence is CASSLAPGQGLRTNEKLFF. CDR3 sequence (DNA): TGTGCCAGCAGCTTGGCCCCGGGACAGGGTTTGCGGACTAATGAAAAACTGTTTTTT.

The V call is TRBV19, the J call TRBJ1-2; 7 bases agree with TRBD1. V was pared by 8 bases and J by 5 bases, with 11 bases of the junction left unmatched. Germline CDR1 LNHDA, CDR2 SQIVND (reference sequence). There are 14 residues in the CDR3. CDR3 sequence: CASGWKKGAYGYTF. As DNA, the CDR3 is TGTGCCAGTGGATGGAAAAAGGGGGCGTATGGCTACACCTTC. Filled out from reference TRBV19 and TRBJ1-2, the complete variable domain reads DGGITQSPKYLFRKEGQNVTLSCEQNLNHDAMYWYRQDPGQGLRLIYYSQIVNDFQKGDIAEGYSVSREKKESFPLTVTSAQKNPTAFYLCASGWKKGAYGYTFGSGTRLTVV.

V usage is TRBV7-7 and J usage is TRBJ2-5; 11 nucleotides line up with TRBD2. The CDR3 totals 15 residues. Germline loops: CDR1 SSHAT, CDR2 FNYEAQ (reference sequence). The junction had 5 bases not matched to a gene; V was cut back by 4 bases and J by 4 bases. CDR3 residues: CASSSQGLAGETQYF. As DNA, the CDR3 is TGTGCCAGCAGCTCACAAGGACTAGCGGGAGAGACCCAGTACTTC.

This chain joins TRBV2 and TRBJ2-7, with D possibly TRBD1 on 6 matching bases. Germline values: CDR1 SNHLY, CDR2 FYNNEI. The CDR3 spans 12 residues. V was pared by 8 bases and J by 4 bases, with 12 bases between. CDR3 protein: CASGQTLYEQYF. In nucleotides, the CDR3 is TGTGCCAGCGGACAGACCCTTTACGAGCAGTACTTC.

This clone was counted a single time. The V call is TRBV9, the J call TRBJ2-2; D may be TRBD2 (5 bases). Germline V lookup: CDR1 SGDLS, CDR2 YYNGEE. The CDR3 totals 16 residues. V dropped 3 bases and J dropped 5 bases, with 17 bases sitting between them. In nucleotides, the CDR3 is TGTGCCAGCAGCGGGCCGGTAGCGTTGGGAACCGGGGAGCTGTTTTTT. Amino acid sequence: CASSGPVALGTGELFF.

DNA for the CDR3: TGTGCCATCAGTGAGTCTGCCGCCCGCGGTAAACTGTTTTTT. Encoded protein: CAISESAARGKLFF. The V gene is TRBV10-3, the J gene TRBJ1-4; no reliable D call. The germline gives CDR1 ENHRY, CDR2 SYGVKD. V dropped 0 bases and J dropped 11 bases, with 13 bases sitting between them. This CDR3 has 14 residues.

V usage is TRBV30 and J usage is TRBJ2-5; TRBD2 matches 16 bases. Germline V gene data show CDR1 as GTSNPN and CDR2 as SVGIG (reference sequence). V shed 8 bases and J 4 bases; nucleotides not matched to a gene: 1. The CDR3 contains 13 residues. Here the CDR3 DNA reads TGTGCCGGGACTAGCGGGGGGGCAGAGACCCAGTACTTC. Translating it yields CAGTSGGAETQYF.

The chain employs TRBV20-1 and TRBJ2-7, with 10 positions matching TRBD2. This CDR3 is built from 11 residues. V shed 6 bases, J shed 8 bases, and the junction held 4 bases outside the gene matches. Germline lookup yields CDR1 DFQATT and CDR2 SNEGSKA (reference sequence). The CDR3 DNA sequence: TGCAGTGCACAACTAGCGGGGAAGCAGTACTTC. Translating gives CSAQLAGKQYF.